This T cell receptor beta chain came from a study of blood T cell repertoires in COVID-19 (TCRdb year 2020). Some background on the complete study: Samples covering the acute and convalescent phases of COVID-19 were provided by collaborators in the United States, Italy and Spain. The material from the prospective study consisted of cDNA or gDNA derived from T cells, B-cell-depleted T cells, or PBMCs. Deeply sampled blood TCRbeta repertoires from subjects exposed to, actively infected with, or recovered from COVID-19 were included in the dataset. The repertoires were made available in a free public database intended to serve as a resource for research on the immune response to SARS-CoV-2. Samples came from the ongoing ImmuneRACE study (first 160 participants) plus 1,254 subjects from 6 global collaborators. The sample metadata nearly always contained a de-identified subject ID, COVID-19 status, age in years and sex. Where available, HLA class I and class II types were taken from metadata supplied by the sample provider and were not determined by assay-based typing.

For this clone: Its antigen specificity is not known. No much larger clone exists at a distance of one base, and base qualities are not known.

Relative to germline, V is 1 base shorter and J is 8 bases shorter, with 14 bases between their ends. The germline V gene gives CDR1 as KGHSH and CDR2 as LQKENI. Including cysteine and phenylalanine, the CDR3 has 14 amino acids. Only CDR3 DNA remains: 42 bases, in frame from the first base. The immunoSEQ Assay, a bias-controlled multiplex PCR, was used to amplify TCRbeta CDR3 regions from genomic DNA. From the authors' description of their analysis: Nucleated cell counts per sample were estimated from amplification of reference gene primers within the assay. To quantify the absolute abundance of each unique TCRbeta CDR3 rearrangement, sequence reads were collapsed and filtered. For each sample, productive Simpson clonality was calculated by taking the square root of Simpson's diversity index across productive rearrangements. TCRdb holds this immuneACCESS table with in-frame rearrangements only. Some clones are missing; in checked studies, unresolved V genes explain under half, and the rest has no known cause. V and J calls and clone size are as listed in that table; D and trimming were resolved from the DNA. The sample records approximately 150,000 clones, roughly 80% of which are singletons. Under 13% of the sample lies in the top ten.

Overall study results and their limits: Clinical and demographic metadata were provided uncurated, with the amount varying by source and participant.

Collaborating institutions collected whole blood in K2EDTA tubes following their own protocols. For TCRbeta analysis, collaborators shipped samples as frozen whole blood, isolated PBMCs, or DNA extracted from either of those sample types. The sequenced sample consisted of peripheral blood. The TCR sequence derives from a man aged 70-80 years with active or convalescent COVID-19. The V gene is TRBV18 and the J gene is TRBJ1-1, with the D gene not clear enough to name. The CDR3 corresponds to CASSPRVLETEAFF. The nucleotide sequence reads TGTGCCAGCTCACCACGGGTGCTTGAGACAGAAGCTTTCTTT.